The 13 T cell receptor beta chains listed next were all sequenced from one sample in a study of T cell changes during pregnancy in multiple sclerosis. Assay: immunoSEQ multiplex PCR; the TCRdb copy retains only in-frame clones and omits some. This table has over 45,000 clones, roughly nine tenths appearing once. Sequences were derived from peripheral blood, sampled in the first trimester of pregnancy. These receptors were taken from a female donor in good health, enrolled as a control in a pregnancy study.

This clone was detected only once. V is TRBV11-2 and J is TRBJ2-5; 9 bases are a match to TRBD1. Trimming cost V 3 bases and J 5 bases; bases outside gene matches: 10. The CDR3 loop spans 16 amino acids. The germline V gene encodes CDR1 SGHAT and CDR2 FQNNGV. The CDR3 spells CASSFYRGRRPETQYF. The CDR3 DNA reads TGTGCCAGCAGCTTCTACAGGGGGCGGCGACCCGAGACCCAGTACTTC.

The chain joins TRBV27 to TRBJ2-5, with TRBD1 identical over 11 bases. The germline V gene encodes CDR1 MNHEY and CDR2 SMNVEV (reference sequence). The CDR3 totals 14 residues. J gave up 4 bases and V 4 bases, and 2 bases lay outside the gene matches. Here the CDR3 DNA reads TGTGCCAGCAGTTGGGACAGGGGGACAGAGACCCAGTACTTC. This gives the protein CASSWDRGTETQYF.

This sequence joins TRBV6-5 and TRBJ1-4, with 7 nucleotides matching TRBD1. From germline, CDR1 is MNHEY and CDR2 SVGAGI. V lost 6 bases to trimming and J lost 2 bases; unmatched junction nucleotides: 6. The CDR3 is 15 amino acids. The CDR3, as DNA: TGTGCCAGCAGAGAACCGGGACAGACTAATGAAAAACTGTTTTTT. Residues: CASREPGQTNEKLFF.

The J gene is TRBJ1-5, the V gene TRBV30; no reliable D call. The CDR3 runs to 14 residues. Trimming shortened V by 2 bases and J by 2 bases, and 10 bases separated the two germline ends. The germline V gene has CDR1 GTSNPN and CDR2 SVGIG (reference sequence). The CDR3: CAWSRQEGNQPQHF. The CDR3 DNA reads TGTGCCTGGAGTAGGCAGGAGGGCAATCAGCCCCAGCATTTT.

The chain couples TRBV5-4 to TRBJ2-7, with 7 bases aligning to TRBD2. The CDR3 has 14 amino acids. Germline lookup yields CDR1 SGHNT and CDR2 YYREEE (reference sequence). Trimming at V came to 4 bases and at J to 6 bases, leaving 10 bases not matched to a gene. CDR3 DNA: TGTGCCAGCAGCGCGGGAGTGGTAGTTGGCGAGCAGTACTTC. Protein sequence: CASSAGVVVGEQYF.

This chain links TRBV27 with TRBJ2-7; 8 bases match TRBD1. Germline CDR1 reads MNHEY; CDR2 reads SMNVEV (reference sequence). The CDR3 runs 14 residues. V was pared by 6 bases and J by 6 bases, with 10 bases of the junction left unmatched. The CDR3 here is CASSRTGRSGEQYF. CDR3 bases: TGTGCCAGCAGCCGGACAGGGCGTTCTGGCGAGCAGTACTTC.

The chain carries TRBV13 and TRBJ2-7; maybe TRBD2 (5 bases). The CDR3 is made up of 15 amino acids. V was pared by 8 bases and J by 0 bases, with 17 bases between. The germline CDR1 and CDR2 sequences are PRHDT and FYEKMQ (reference sequence). CDR3 region: CASLGGGPSSYEQYF. The CDR3, as DNA: TGTGCCAGCCTCGGAGGTGGGCCGAGCTCCTACGAGCAGTACTTC.

The V gene is TRBV29-1, the J gene TRBJ2-2, with 9 bases that match TRBD2. Trimming removed 4 bases from V and 6 bases from J; junction bases left unmatched: 6. The V gene's germline CDR1 is SQVTM and CDR2 ANQGSEA. This CDR3 region has 14 residues. Here the CDR3 DNA reads TGCAGCGTTGGAGCGGGGGGCCGGGCCGGGGAGCTGTTTTTT. Protein: CSVGAGGRAGELFF.

The chain is built from TRBV30 and TRBJ1-4, with 9 bases fitting TRBD1. The CDR3 loop spans 15 amino acids. CDR1 and CDR2 (germline): GTSNPN, SVGIG (reference sequence). Trimming cost V 4 bases and J 8 bases; bases outside gene matches: 11. Here the CDR3 DNA reads TGTGCCTGGAACCCACAGGGGGCAGAGGAAGAAAAACTGTTTTTT. This encodes CAWNPQGAEEEKLFF.

This clone was observed once. The chain joins TRBV7-9 to TRBJ2-6; 7 nucleotides match TRBD1. V lost 1 base, J lost 0 bases, and 9 bases stayed unmatched. The CDR3 covers 19 residues. The germline CDR1 and CDR2 sequences are SEHNR and FQNEAQ (reference sequence). DNA for the CDR3: TGTGCCAGCAGCTTAGTTTGGGATACAGGGGACTCTGGGGCCAACGTCCTGACTTTC. Translated, it gives CASSLVWDTGDSGANVLTF.

The chain uses TRBV6-1 and TRBJ1-5, with D possibly matching TRBD1 (5 bases). The CDR3 consists of 16 residues. V was trimmed by 3 bases and J by 4 bases, leaving 16 bases between them. Germline-derived CDR1 and CDR2 are MNHNS and SASEGT. The CDR3 is CASSEYGGKINQPQHF. The CDR3 DNA reads as TGTGCCAGCAGTGAGTACGGGGGGAAGATTAATCAGCCCCAGCATTTT.

The J gene is TRBJ2-7, the V gene TRBV4-2; 16 positions match TRBD2. Germline V gene data show CDR1 as LGHNA and CDR2 as YNFKEQ. With 0 bases clipped from V and 6 bases from J, the junction kept 11 bases outside the gene matches. The CDR3 has 19 amino acids. The CDR3 region has the DNA TGTGCCAGCAGCCAAGAAGGTGGGACTAGCGGGAGGGGTACCAGCGAGCAGTACTTC. The encoded protein is CASSQEGGTSGRGTSEQYF.

The chain has TRBV5-8 and TRBJ2-5, with TRBD1 as a possible D gene (5 bases). CDR3 size: 12 residues. Trimming removed 3 bases from V and 4 bases from J, with 7 bases in between. The germline V gene encodes CDR1 SGHTS and CDR2 YDEGEE. In nucleotides, the CDR3 is TGTGCCAGCAGCTGGGGCGCAGAGACCCAGTACTTC. It codes for CASSWGAETQYF. The entire variable domain, with the rest obtained from reference TRBV5-8 and TRBJ2-5, is as follows: EAGVTQSPTHLIKTRGQQATLRCSPISGHTSVYWYQQALGLGLQFLLWYDEGEERNRGNFPPRFSGRQFPNYSSELNVNALELEDSALYLCASSWGAETQYFGPGTRLLVL.